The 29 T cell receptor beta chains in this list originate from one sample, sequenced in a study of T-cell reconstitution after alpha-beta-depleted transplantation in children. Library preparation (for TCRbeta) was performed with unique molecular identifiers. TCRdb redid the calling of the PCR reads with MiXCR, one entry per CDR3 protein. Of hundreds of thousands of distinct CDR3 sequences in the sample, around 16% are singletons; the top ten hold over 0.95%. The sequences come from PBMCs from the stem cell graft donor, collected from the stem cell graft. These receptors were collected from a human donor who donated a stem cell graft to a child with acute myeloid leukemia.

DNA for the CDR3: TGCAGTGCCGCCCGGACAGGGGAAGGCTACACCTTC. Translated: CSAARTGEGYTF. This rearrangement joins TRBV20-1 to TRBJ1-2; 9 nucleotides agree with TRBD1. CDR1 DFQATT and CDR2 SNEGSKA come from the germline V gene (reference sequence). V gave up 6 bases and J gave up 8 bases; unmatched junction bases: 7. This CDR3 is built from 12 residues.

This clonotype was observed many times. The CDR3 nucleotides are TGCAGCCCTTGTCCTCTCACAGGGATCGAGCAGTACGTC. Translation: CSPCPLTGIEQYV. The rearrangement uses TRBV29-1 and TRBJ2-7; TRBD1 is a possible D gene (6 bases). In germline, CDR1 is SQVTM, CDR2 ANQGSEA. The V end was cut by 8 bases, the J end by 6 bases, with 20 bases between. The CDR3 covers 13 residues.

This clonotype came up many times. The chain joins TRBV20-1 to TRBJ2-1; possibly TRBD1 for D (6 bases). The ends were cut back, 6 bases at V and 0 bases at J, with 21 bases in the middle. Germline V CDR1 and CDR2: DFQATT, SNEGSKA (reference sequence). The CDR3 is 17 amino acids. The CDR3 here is CSASARPGTLSYNEQFF. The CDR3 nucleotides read TGCAGTGCCAGTGCCCGCCCCGGGACACTCTCCTACAATGAGCAGTTCTTC.

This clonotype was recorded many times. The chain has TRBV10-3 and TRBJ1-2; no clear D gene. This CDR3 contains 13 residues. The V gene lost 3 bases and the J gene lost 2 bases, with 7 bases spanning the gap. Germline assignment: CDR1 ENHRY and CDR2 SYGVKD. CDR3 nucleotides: TGTGCCATCAGTGACACAGCAAACTATGGCTACACCTTC. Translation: CAISDTANYGYTF.

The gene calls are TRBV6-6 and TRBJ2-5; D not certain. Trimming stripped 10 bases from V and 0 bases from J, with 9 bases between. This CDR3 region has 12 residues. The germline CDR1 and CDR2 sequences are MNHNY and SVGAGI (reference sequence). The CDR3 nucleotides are TGTGCCACCAGGACGGACCAAGAGACCCAGTACTTC. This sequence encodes CATRTDQETQYF.

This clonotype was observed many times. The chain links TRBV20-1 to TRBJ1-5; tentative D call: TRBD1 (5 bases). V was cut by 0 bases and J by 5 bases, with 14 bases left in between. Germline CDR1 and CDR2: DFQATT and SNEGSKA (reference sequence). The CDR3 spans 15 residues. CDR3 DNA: TGCAGTGCTAGAGATCCAAGGAGAGGGGATCAGCCCCAGCATTTT. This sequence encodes CSARDPRRGDQPQHF.

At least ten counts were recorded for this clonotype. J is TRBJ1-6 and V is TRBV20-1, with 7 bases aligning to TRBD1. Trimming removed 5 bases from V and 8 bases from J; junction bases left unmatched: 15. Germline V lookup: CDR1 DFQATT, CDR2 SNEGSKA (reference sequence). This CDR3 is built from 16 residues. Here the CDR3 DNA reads TGCAGTGCTGACTACCCAAACAGGGGCCGTTATTCACCCCTCCACTTT. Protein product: CSADYPNRGRYSPLHF.

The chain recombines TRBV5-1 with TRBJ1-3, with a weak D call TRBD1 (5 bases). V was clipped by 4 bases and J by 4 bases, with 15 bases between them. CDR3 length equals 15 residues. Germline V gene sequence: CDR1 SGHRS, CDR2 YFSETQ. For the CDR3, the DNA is TGCGCCAGCAGCCCGGGACGGTCGGGCGGAAACACCATATATTTT. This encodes CASSPGRSGGNTIYF.

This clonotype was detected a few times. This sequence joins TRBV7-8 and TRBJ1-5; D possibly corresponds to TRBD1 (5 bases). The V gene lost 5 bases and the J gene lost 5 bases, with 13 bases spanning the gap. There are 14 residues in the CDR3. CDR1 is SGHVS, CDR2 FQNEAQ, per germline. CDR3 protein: CASSVRGEDQPQHF. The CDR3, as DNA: TGTGCCAGCAGCGTAAGGGGAGAGGATCAGCCCCAGCATTTT.

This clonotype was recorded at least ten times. The CDR3 DNA follows: TGCAGTTTCCGGGGCAGTCTGAACACTGAAGCTTTCTTT. Its translation: CSFRGSLNTEAFF. This chain uses TRBV20-1 with TRBJ1-1, with D possibly being TRBD1 (5 bases). The CDR3 consists of 13 residues. The ends were cut back, 8 bases at V and 0 bases at J, with 13 bases in the middle. Germline CDR1 reads DFQATT; CDR2 reads SNEGSKA (reference sequence).

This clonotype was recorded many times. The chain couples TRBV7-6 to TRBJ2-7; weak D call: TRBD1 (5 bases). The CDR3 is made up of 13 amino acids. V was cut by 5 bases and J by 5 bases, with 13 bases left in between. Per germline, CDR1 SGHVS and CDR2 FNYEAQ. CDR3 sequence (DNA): TGTGCCAGCAGCACTCAGGGTCTGGACGAGCAGTACTTC. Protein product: CASSTQGLDEQYF.

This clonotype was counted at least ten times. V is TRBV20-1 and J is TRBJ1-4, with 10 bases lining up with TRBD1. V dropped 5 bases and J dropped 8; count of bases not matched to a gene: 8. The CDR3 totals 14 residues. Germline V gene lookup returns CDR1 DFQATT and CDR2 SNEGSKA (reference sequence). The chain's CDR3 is CSAGDRGPREKLFF. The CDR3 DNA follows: TGCAGTGCTGGGGACAGGGGTCCCCGGGAAAAACTGTTTTTT.

The CDR3 is CASAGGRNTGELFF. CDR3 DNA sequence: TGTGCCAGCGCGGGGGGGCGGAACACCGGGGAGCTGTTTTTT. V and J are TRBV2 and TRBJ2-2, with TRBD2 matching over 9 bases. CDR3 length: 14 amino acids. CDR1 is SNHLY and CDR2 is FYNNEI in the germline V gene. V trimming: 8 bases; J trimming: 1 base; junction bases outside the gene matches: 2.

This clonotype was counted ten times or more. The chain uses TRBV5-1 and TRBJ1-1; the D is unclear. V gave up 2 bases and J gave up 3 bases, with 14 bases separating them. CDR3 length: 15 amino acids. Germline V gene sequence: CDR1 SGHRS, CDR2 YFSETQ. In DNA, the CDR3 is TGCGCCAGCAGCTTACTGGGCGGCGAATACACTGAAGCTTTCTTT. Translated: CASSLLGGEYTEAFF.

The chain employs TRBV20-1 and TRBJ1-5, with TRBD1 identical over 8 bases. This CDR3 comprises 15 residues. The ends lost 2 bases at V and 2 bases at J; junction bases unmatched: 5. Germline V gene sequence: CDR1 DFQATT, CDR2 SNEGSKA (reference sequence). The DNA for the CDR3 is TGCAGTGCTAGAAAGGACAGGGTGGGCAATCAGCCCCAGCATTTT. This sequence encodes CSARKDRVGNQPQHF.

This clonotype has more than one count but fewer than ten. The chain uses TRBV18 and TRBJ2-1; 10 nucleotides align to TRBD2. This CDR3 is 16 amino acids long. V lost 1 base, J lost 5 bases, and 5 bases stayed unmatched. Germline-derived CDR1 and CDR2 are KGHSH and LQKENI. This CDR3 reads CASSPRAGGNDNEQFF. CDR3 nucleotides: TGTGCCAGCTCACCACGAGCGGGGGGGAACGACAATGAGCAGTTCTTC.

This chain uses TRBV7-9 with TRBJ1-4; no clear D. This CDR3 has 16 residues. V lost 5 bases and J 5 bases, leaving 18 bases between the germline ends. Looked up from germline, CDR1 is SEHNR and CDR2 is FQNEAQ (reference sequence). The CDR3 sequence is CASSQEADLRNEKLFF. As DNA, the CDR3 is TGTGCCAGCAGCCAAGAGGCGGACTTAAGAAATGAAAAACTGTTTTTT.

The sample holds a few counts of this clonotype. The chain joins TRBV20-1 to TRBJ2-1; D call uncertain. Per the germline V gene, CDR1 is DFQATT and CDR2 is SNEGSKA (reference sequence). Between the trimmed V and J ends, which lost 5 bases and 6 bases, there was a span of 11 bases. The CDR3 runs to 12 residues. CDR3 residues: CSAPPVSNEQFF. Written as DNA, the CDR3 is TGCAGTGCTCCCCCAGTAAGCAATGAGCAGTTCTTC.

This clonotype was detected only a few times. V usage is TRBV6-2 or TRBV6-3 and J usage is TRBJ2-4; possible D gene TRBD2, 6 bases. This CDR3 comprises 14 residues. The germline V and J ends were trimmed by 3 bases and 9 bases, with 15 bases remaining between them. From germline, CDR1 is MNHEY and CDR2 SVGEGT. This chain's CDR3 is CASSYGALSGIQYF. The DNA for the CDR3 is TGTGCCAGCAGTTATGGAGCCCTTAGCGGCATTCAGTACTTC.

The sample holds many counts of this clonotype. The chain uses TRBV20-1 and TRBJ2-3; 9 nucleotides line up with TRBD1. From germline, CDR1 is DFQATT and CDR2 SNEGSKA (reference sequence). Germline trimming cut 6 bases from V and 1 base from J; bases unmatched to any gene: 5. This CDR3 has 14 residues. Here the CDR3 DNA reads TGCAGTGCGAGCACAGGGGGCCGCACAGATACGCAGTATTTT. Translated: CSASTGGRTDTQYF.

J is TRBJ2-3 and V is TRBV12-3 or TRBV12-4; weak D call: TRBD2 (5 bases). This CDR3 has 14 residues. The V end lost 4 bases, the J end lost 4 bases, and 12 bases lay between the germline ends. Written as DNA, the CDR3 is TGTGCCAGCAGTTCGACTACTCCGGCAGATACGCAGTATTTT. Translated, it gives CASSSTTPADTQYF.

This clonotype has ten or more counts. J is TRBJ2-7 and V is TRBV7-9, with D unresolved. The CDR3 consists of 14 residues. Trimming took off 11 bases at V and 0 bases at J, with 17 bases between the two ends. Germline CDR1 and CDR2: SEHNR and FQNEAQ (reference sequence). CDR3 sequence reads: CASGYGWSSYEQYF. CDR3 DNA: TGTGCCTCCGGGTACGGGTGGAGCTCCTACGAGCAGTACTTC.

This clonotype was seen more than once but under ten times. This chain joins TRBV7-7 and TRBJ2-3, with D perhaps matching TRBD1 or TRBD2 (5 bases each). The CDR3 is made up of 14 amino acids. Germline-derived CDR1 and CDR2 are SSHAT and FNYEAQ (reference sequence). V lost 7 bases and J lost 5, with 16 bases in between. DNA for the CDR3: TGTGCCAGCACCCGAGGGGATGTAGGAGATACGCAGTATTTT. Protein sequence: CASTRGDVGDTQYF.

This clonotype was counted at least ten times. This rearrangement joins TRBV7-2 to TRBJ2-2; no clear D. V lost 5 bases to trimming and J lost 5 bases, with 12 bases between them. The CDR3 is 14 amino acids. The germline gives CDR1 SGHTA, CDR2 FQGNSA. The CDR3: CASSPFLRTGELFF. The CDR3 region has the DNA TGTGCCAGCAGCCCCTTCCTGAGGACCGGGGAGCTGTTTTTT.

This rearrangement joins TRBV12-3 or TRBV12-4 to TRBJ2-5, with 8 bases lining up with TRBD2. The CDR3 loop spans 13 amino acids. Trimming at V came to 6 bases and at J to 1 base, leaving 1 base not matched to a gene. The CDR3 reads CASRGTSQETQYF. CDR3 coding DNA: TGTGCCAGCAGGGGGACTAGCCAAGAGACCCAGTACTTC.

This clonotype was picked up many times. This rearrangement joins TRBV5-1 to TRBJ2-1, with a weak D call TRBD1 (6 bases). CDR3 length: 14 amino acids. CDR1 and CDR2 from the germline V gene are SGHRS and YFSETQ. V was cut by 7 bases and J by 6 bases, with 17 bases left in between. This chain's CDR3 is CASSAGTLTNEQFF. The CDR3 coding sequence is TGCGCCAGCTCCGCCGGGACACTGACCAATGAGCAGTTCTTC.

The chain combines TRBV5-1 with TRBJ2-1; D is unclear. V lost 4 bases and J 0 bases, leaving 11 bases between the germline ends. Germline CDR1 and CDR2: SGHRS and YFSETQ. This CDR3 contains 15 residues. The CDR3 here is CASSNAGSSYNEQFF. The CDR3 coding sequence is TGCGCCAGCAGCAACGCAGGTAGCTCCTACAATGAGCAGTTCTTC.

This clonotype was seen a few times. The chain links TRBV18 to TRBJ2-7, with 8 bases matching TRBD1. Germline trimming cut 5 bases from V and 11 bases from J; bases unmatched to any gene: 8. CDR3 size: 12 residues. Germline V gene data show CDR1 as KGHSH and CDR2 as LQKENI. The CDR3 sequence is CASSSGQGRKYV. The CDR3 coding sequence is TGTGCCAGCTCATCTGGACAGGGCCGTAAGTACGTC.

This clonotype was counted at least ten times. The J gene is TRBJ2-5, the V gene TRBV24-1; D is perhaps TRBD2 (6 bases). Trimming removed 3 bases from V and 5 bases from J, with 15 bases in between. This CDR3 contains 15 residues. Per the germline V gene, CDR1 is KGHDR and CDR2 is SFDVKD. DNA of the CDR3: TGTGCCACCAGTGATGGGCGGTCCCGGGGGGAGACCCAGTACTTC. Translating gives CATSDGRSRGETQYF.